The T cell receptor beta chain described here comes from a study of shared clonotypes between healthy human individuals. Clones were read by immunoSEQ multiplex PCR, and TCRdb kept only the in-frame ones, dropping some. The profile shows about 2,500,000 clones, more than 80% of them singletons. This CDR3 has 13 amino acids. Germline V lookup: CDR1 SGHAT, CDR2 FQNNGV. Trimming removed 2 bases from V and 10 bases from J; junction bases left unmatched: 7. J is TRBJ1-1 and V is TRBV11-2; TRBD1 matches 7 bases. The receptor's source is a man aged 18 to 29 in good health. Sample: naive CD4+ T cells sorted from blood. The subset denotes: CD45RA+ positively selected. The CDR3 reads CASSLLQGFGAFF. CDR3 nucleotides: TGTGCCAGCAGCTTATTACAGGGGTTTGGAGCTTTCTTT.